A single T cell receptor (beta chain) is shown here with its context. This receptor's antigen is unknown. Base qualities are missing; no much larger clone stands one base away. CDR1 and CDR2 (KGHSH, LQKENI) derive from the germline V gene. V was cut back by 3 bases and J by 6 bases, leaving a gap of 9 bases between them. Its CDR3 holds 14 amino acids, cysteine through phenylalanine. The DNA shown is the 42-base CDR3, in frame from base 1. This entry belongs to a study of OX40 agonist ivuxolimab in advanced cancers. Regarding the complete study: Ivuxolimab was a fully human IgG2 agonistic monoclonal antibody targeting the costimulatory receptor OX40 (CD134). Intravenous ivuxolimab was administered to patients every 2 weeks at six dose levels: 0.01, 0.1, 0.3, 1.5, 3 and 10 mg/kg. Of the approximately 50 dose-escalation patients, hepatocellular carcinoma was present in 19, melanoma in about 15, renal cell carcinoma in 9 and head and neck cancer in 9. A male proportion of around 80% and a mean age of about 60 years, ranging from about 20 to 79, were recorded for the dose-escalation cohort. Prior anti-PD-1, anti-PD-L1 or anti-CTLA-4 therapy was permitted, and checkpoint inhibitors had been received by more than 35% of dose-escalation patients. Partial responses were achieved by three dose-escalation patients, of whom one had hepatocellular carcinoma and two had cutaneous melanoma. Peripheral TCRbeta sequencing aimed to test whether ivuxolimab altered TCR sequence diversity and caused clonal T-cell expansion. The monotherapy dose-escalation portion (N = 52 patients) of the phase I ivuxolimab trial is reported in the paper. General study outcomes and caveats: At doses of 0.1 to 3.0 mg/kg, clonal expansion of both CD4+ and CD8+ blood T cells was observed from baseline to week 6. In partial responders in the 0.1-3.0 mg/kg groups, normalized peripheral clonal expansion was found to be among the lowest, especially among CD8+ T cells. The antigen specificity of the peripheral T cells that underwent clonal expansion was not determined. Low levels of normalized T-cell clonal expansion were also shown by some nonresponding patients. After ivuxolimab, CD8+ T cells had more expanded clones than CD4+ T cells on average.

The trial excluded patients who had a history of autoimmune disease or were on systemic immunosuppression. Peripheral blood for TCR sequencing was collected from all dose cohorts at baseline, on cycle 4 day 1, and on cycle 7 day 1. Samples were obtained from an open-label, multicenter, first-in-human phase I dose-escalation trial of ivuxolimab. The trial enrolled adults with locally advanced or metastatic head and neck squamous cell, hepatocellular, melanoma or renal cell carcinoma. Before TCR sequencing, CD4+ T cells and CD8+ T cells were sorted from peripheral blood as separate populations. Genomic DNA was extracted from sorted cells for sequencing of the TCRbeta CDR3 region. The immunoSEQ Assay was used to sequence the TCRbeta CDR3 regions. TCRdb holds this immuneACCESS table with in-frame rearrangements only. Some clones are missing; in checked studies, unresolved V genes explain under half, and the rest has no known cause. The table for this sample lists approximately 39,000 clones; around 85% of them were counted only once. The ten biggest clones cover approximately 10% of the sample.

The sequence was obtained from an adult with an advanced solid tumor such as melanoma, head and neck, liver or kidney cancer. Sample: CD4+ or CD8+ T cells sorted from blood, taken in a trial of the OX40 agonist ivuxolimab. Here the chain combines TRBV18 and TRBJ1-6; no D gene call is confident. Here is the DNA: TGTGCCAGCTCACCGGGAGATCTTAATTCACCCCTCCACTTT. It specifies CASSPGDLNSPLHF.